This entry concerns a single TCR beta chain. Many counts were recorded for this clonotype. Its binding antigen is unknown. Base quality data are lacking; no much larger clone is found one base away. This entry comes from a study of T cells in Graves' hyperthyroidism and ophthalmopathy (dated by TCRdb to between 2018 and 2021). In terms of the full investigation: To identify distinguishing TCR V-J signatures, a discovery cohort of roughly 100 patients was used, comprising 40 to 45 with Graves' ophthalmopathy and some 60 with stable Graves' hyperthyroidism. Prospective prediction of ophthalmopathy was tested in an independent validation cohort of approximately 18 hyperthyroidism patients and some 17 patients who later progressed to ophthalmopathy. In about 6 Graves' hyperthyroidism patients, the study also compared T-cell repertoires from thyroid tissue with T-cell repertoires from blood. TCR Vbeta CDR3 sequencing of some 140 peripheral blood samples (roughly 41 ophthalmopathy, about 75 hyperthyroidism and approximately 17 progressor patients) is reported in the paper. Following sampling, methimazole starting at 30 mg daily was given to hyperthyroidism patients, and high-dose intravenous methylprednisolone was given to ophthalmopathy patients. The 95 to 100 discovery patients were divided at random into training and test sets in a 7:3 ratio.

In the germline V gene, CDR1 corresponds to SNHLY and CDR2 to FYNNEI. The junction carries 5 bases between V and J, which are trimmed by 10 bases and 5 bases respectively. Reading from cysteine to phenylalanine, the CDR3 counts 9 amino acids. The only DNA kept is the CDR3, 27 bases in frame from the first base. Overall results and qualifications from the work: During validation, the model predicted progression to ophthalmopathy a median of roughly 7.1 months ahead of onset, with more than 60% sensitivity and roughly 72% specificity. No statistical method was used to fix the sample size in advance, and group allocation was not hidden from the investigators. Blood samples also contained most of the expanded thyroid clonotypes (frequency above 0.001), which suggests that blood repertoires may reflect thyroid immune responses. Ophthalmopathy was separated from stable hyperthyroidism by a 13 V-J signature model, with around 88% sensitivity and 81% to 82% specificity obtained in cross-validation and 80%/75% obtained in testing.

Stable Graves' hyperthyroidism was defined as no progression to ophthalmopathy during 18 months of follow-up. Hyperthyroidism patients were newly diagnosed, with disease duration under 2 months, and aged 18 to 65 years. Any patient with an uncontrolled infection, another autoimmune disease, pregnancy or lactation was excluded. Diagnoses relied on clinical symptoms, serum thyroxine and TRAb, thyroid ultrasound and orbital computed tomography. Total RNA was extracted with Trizol reagent, and quality was checked on an Agilent 2100 Bioanalyzer. The TCR beta CDR3 regions were amplified from RNA transcripts. A first-round RT-PCR of the TCR CDR3 used the HTBI primer set with the Qiagen OneStep RT-PCR kit. The libraries were constructed in a second round of multiplex PCR and then size-selected and purified. The libraries were sequenced on an Illumina HiSeq2000 using paired-end 100 bp reads. The original pipeline was this. SOAPnuke was used to process the raw data, throwing out any read that contained adapters or uncalled bases, had a mean Phred below 15, or lacked an exact constant-primer or identifier match. High-quality paired reads were merged with COPE v1.2.5, and unique nucleotide sequences were defined as clonotypes. MiTCR v1.1 was used to align the clonotypes against IMGT TRBV, TRBD and TRBJ reference segments. Analysis was restricted to V-J combinations with a frequency above 0.0001, which covered roughly 99% of repertoires. The TCS score was defined as F50 (clonal expansion) divided by E x V (chaos), with BLOSUM62-based TCRdist calculated between CDR3 peptides within each V-J. Welch's t-statistics and random forest reduced roughly 540 V-J features to 13, which were used in a naive Bayes classifier (R e1071). The Morisita-Horn index was used to measure how similar the thyroid and blood repertoires were. TCRdb ran its own pipeline on the public reads, namely fastp trimming at Q25 and MiXCR clone calling, and kept in-frame beta chains. Identical CDR3 proteins give one entry, which carries the most common genes and DNA. V and J calls and clone size were set by TCRdb, not the authors. This sample comprises about 610,000 distinct CDR3 sequences, approximately 44% of them detected only once. The ten largest make up approximately 7.5% of the sample.

Here the chain combines TRBV2 and TRBJ2-5; the D segment cannot be called with confidence. The origin of this receptor is a woman aged 18-29 years with Graves' hyperthyroidism. Input material: peripheral blood or thyroid tissue (not recorded which). The bases read TGTGCCATGGGGGAGACCCAGTACTTC. It translates to CAMGETQYF.